The 17 T cell receptor beta chains reported below all come from one sample, sequenced in a study of cytomegalovirus exposure and HLA in healthy donors. PCR used 60 Vbeta primers and 13 Jbeta primers. Profiling relied on immunoSEQ multiplex PCR, and the TCRdb table lists in-frame clones only, not all of them. This sample has 150,000 to 200,000 clones, with around 83% found just once. Sequencing was done on a sample of PBMCs. The receptors stem from a middle-aged man in good health and CMV-seronegative.

The chain recombines TRBV5-1 with TRBJ1-2; weak D call: TRBD1 (5 bases). V shed 4 bases and J shed 4 bases, with 14 bases lying between them. CDR1 and CDR2 (germline): SGHRS, YFSETQ. This CDR3 contains 14 residues. CDR3 sequence: CASSPGGYVYGYTF. The CDR3 nucleotides read TGCGCCAGCAGCCCGGGGGGGTACGTCTATGGCTACACCTTC.

The CDR3 nucleotides read TGTGCCACCAGCAGAGATGAGGGAGCCTACGAGCAGTACTTC. It codes for CATSRDEGAYEQYF. This rearrangement joins TRBV15 to TRBJ2-7; D may be TRBD2 (5 bases). V dropped 0 bases and J dropped 2 bases, with 8 bases sitting between them. The CDR3 runs 14 residues. Germline V lookup: CDR1 LNHNV, CDR2 YYDKDF (reference sequence).

V usage is TRBV4-2 and J usage is TRBJ2-1; weak D call: TRBD1 (6 bases). Between the trimmed V and J ends, which lost 2 bases and 9 bases, there was a span of 17 bases. Germline values: CDR1 LGHNA, CDR2 YNFKEQ. The CDR3 length is 15 residues. The CDR3 here is CASSQPSMGAGEQFF. The CDR3 DNA reads TGTGCCAGCAGCCAACCCTCTATGGGGGCGGGTGAGCAGTTCTTC.

V usage is TRBV28 and J usage is TRBJ1-1, with D unclear. CDR3 size: 13 residues. Germline CDR1 and CDR2: MDHEN and SYDVKM. Trimming removed 4 bases at V and 2 bases at J, with 8 bases between. Written as DNA, the CDR3 is TGTGCCAGCAGTTCGTTGAGTAACACTGAAGCTTTCTTT. It translates to CASSSLSNTEAFF.

The chain is built from TRBV11-3 and TRBJ2-5; TRBD1 is a possible D gene (6 bases). The V gene lost 1 base and the J gene lost 5 bases, with 8 bases spanning the gap. The CDR3 extends over 13 amino acids. Germline V lookup: CDR1 SGHNT, CDR2 YENEEA. DNA of the CDR3: TGTGCCAGCAGCTTAGTAACAGGGGAGACCCAGTACTTC. Its protein product is CASSLVTGETQYF. The entire variable domain, with the rest obtained from reference TRBV11-3 and TRBJ2-5, is as follows: EAGVVQSPRYKIIEKKQPVAFWCNPISGHNTLYWYLQNLGQGPELLIRYENEEAVDDSQLPKDRFSAERLKGVDSTLKIQPAELGDSAVYLCASSLVTGETQYFGPGTRLLVL.

This chain connects TRBV5-1 to TRBJ2-3, with D possibly TRBD1 on 6 matching bases. The CDR3 is 17 amino acids. CDR1 is SGHRS, CDR2 YFSETQ, per germline. Trimming took off 2 bases at V and 0 bases at J, with 16 bases between the two ends. The CDR3 region has the DNA TGCGCCAGCAGCTTCCAACCGAGGGGGACGAGCACAGATACGCAGTATTTT. This sequence encodes CASSFQPRGTSTDTQYF.

This clone showed up just once. This rearrangement joins TRBV9 to TRBJ1-1; possibly TRBD1 for D (5 bases). The V and J ends lost 0 bases and 6 bases respectively, with 9 bases between them. The V gene's germline CDR1 is SGDLS and CDR2 YYNGEE. The CDR3 is made up of 13 amino acids. CDR3 nucleotides: TGTGCCAGCAGCGTAGTTACAGGACCTGAAGCTTTCTTT. The encoded protein is CASSVVTGPEAFF.

CDR3 coding DNA: TGCGCCAGCGGTCTCAGGGGGAGCAATGAGCAGTTCTTC. Protein: CASGLRGSNEQFF. V and J are TRBV5-1 and TRBJ2-1; TRBD1 matches at 7 bases. Unmatched junction bases numbered 7, after V lost 7 bases and J lost 6 bases. This CDR3 contains 13 residues. Germline V gene sequence: CDR1 SGHRS, CDR2 YFSETQ. The variable domain in full, with the rest retrieved from reference TRBV5-1 and TRBJ2-1, is KAGVTQTPRYLIKTRGQQVTLSCSPISGHRSVSWYQQTPGQGLQFLFEYFSETQRNKGNFPGRFSGRQFSNSRSEMNVSTLELGDSALYLCASGLRGSNEQFFGPGTRLTVL.

This chain links TRBV19 with TRBJ2-5; D perhaps matches TRBD2 (6 bases). Germline CDR1 reads LNHDA; CDR2 reads SQIVND (reference sequence). Trimming shortened V by 1 base and J by 5 bases, and 14 bases separated the two germline ends. This CDR3 is built from 15 residues. CDR3 sequence reads: CASSIVGGSKETQYF. DNA for the CDR3: TGTGCCAGTAGTATAGTCGGGGGAAGTAAGGAGACCCAGTACTTC.

The chain links TRBV15 to TRBJ2-1; 9 positions agree with TRBD1. The germline CDR1 and CDR2 sequences are LNHNV and YYDKDF (reference sequence). The CDR3 contains 14 residues. V shed 4 bases and J 4 bases; nucleotides not matched to a gene: 2. CDR3 in amino acids: CATSKQGAYNEQFF. The CDR3 DNA follows: TGTGCCACCAGCAAACAGGGGGCATACAATGAGCAGTTCTTC.

The chain is built from TRBV7-8 and TRBJ2-7, with a tentative D call TRBD1 (6 bases). Germline assignment: CDR1 SGHVS and CDR2 FQNEAQ. V lost 0 bases, J lost 6 bases, and 12 bases lay in between. This CDR3 has 14 residues. The chain's CDR3 is CASSLATGNPEQYF. The CDR3, as DNA: TGTGCCAGCAGCTTAGCTACAGGGAATCCCGAGCAGTACTTC. Based on the CDR3 plus reference TRBV7-8 and TRBJ2-7, the full variable domain is GAGVSQSPRYKVAKRGQDVALRCDPISGHVSLFWYQQALGQGPEFLTYFQNEAQLDKSGLPSDRFFAERPEGSVSTLKIQRTQQEDSAVYLCASSLATGNPEQYFGPGTRLTVT.

The chain uses TRBV2 and TRBJ2-1; D ambiguous. Germline V gives CDR1 SNHLY, CDR2 FYNNEI. This CDR3 contains 15 residues. The germline V and J ends were trimmed by 0 bases and 6 bases, with 12 bases remaining between them. This CDR3 is CASSEANNWANEQFF. DNA of the CDR3: TGTGCCAGCAGTGAAGCAAACAACTGGGCCAATGAGCAGTTCTTC.

V and J are TRBV18 and TRBJ2-3; 10 bases fit TRBD1. After removal of 4 bases from V and 4 bases from J, the junction contained 2 bases not matched to a gene. The CDR3 length is 14 residues. Germline-derived CDR1 and CDR2 are KGHSH and LQKENI. The CDR3 bases are TGTGCCAGCTCACGCGGGACAGGGGCAGATACGCAGTATTTT. This gives the protein CASSRGTGADTQYF.

This clone has a single count. The chain carries TRBV19 and TRBJ2-5; 9 bases line up with TRBD1. J lost 5 bases, V lost 2 bases, and 3 bases had no gene match. The CDR3 contains 14 residues. Germline CDR1 LNHDA, CDR2 SQIVND (reference sequence). CDR3 sequence (DNA): TGTGCCAGTAGTATAACAGGGGGCGCCGAGACCCAGTACTTC. It encodes CASSITGGAETQYF.

The chain combines TRBV5-1 with TRBJ2-1; 7 nucleotides match TRBD2. This CDR3 region has 15 residues. The V gene end was trimmed by 4 bases and the J gene end by 1 base; junction bases not matched to a gene: 5. In germline, CDR1 is SGHRS, CDR2 YFSETQ. The CDR3 protein is CASSGGGVSYNEQFF. CDR3 bases: TGCGCCAGCAGCGGGGGGGGAGTTTCCTACAATGAGCAGTTCTTC.

Worth noting for this clone: Sequence at one end of the junction differs from germline and may be a read error. The chain employs TRBV9 and TRBJ2-5, with D possibly being TRBD2 (6 bases). The germline V gene has CDR1 SGDLS and CDR2 YYNGEE. This CDR3 spans 16 amino acids. The CDR3 region has the DNA TGTGCCAGCAGCTTATCCCCGACTAGAAACCAGGAGACCCAGTACTTC. Its protein is CASSLSPTRNQETQYF.

This clone was seen just once. The chain recombines TRBV5-6 with TRBJ2-7, with D perhaps TRBD1 (6 bases). The germline CDR1 and CDR2 sequences are SGHDT and YYEEEE. V was trimmed by 4 bases and J by 1 base, leaving 18 bases between them. The CDR3 has 16 amino acids. In nucleotides, the CDR3 is TGTGCCAGCAGCCAGGGGCTTAGAGGGGTTTCCTACGAGCAGTACTTC. As protein: CASSQGLRGVSYEQYF.